This is a list of T cell receptor beta chains from one sample in a study of T-cell memory formation after mild COVID-19. Using its own MiXCR run on the 5' RACE reads, TCRdb lists one record per CDR3 protein. The repertoire holds around 310,000 distinct CDR3 sequences, with roughly an eighth as singletons. Material: PBMCs or a T cell subset sorted from them (not recorded which). These receptors were obtained from a man younger than 35 who had mild COVID-19 (a few samples of this study predate the infection). Cell type and time point are not known. Each CDR3 is given with its conserved first and last residue.

V gene: TRBV12-3/TRBV12-4; CDR3 protein: CASSTRQGPFTGELFF
V gene: TRBV11-2; CDR3 protein: CAIPGGPNTGELFF
V gene: TRBV4-1; CDR3 protein: CASSRGQGGLGEQFF
V gene: TRBV7-9; CDR3 protein: CASSLTRTEGGYTF
V gene: TRBV20-1; CDR3 protein: CSARDPNGGEQFF
V gene: TRBV7-9; CDR3 protein: CASSPWTGPHEQYF
V gene: TRBV12-3/TRBV12-4; CDR3 protein: CASSPSWGNQPQHF
V gene: TRBV6-5; CDR3 protein: CASSGGHNEQFF
V gene: TRBV11-1; CDR3 protein: CASSPTSRAYEQYF
V gene: TRBV12-3/TRBV12-4; CDR3 protein: CASTRFEGTGELFF
V gene: TRBV4-3; CDR3 protein: CASSQFGLAGGREQYF
V gene: TRBV20-1; CDR3 protein: CSARDRVGYTEAFF
V gene: TRBV10-1; CDR3 protein: CASSESSLLSTDTQYF
V gene: TRBV10-3; CDR3 protein: CAISESGTGINQPQHF
V gene: TRBV20-1; CDR3 protein: CSARDRGESPLHF
V gene: TRBV3-1; CDR3 protein: CASSQRGQANVLTF